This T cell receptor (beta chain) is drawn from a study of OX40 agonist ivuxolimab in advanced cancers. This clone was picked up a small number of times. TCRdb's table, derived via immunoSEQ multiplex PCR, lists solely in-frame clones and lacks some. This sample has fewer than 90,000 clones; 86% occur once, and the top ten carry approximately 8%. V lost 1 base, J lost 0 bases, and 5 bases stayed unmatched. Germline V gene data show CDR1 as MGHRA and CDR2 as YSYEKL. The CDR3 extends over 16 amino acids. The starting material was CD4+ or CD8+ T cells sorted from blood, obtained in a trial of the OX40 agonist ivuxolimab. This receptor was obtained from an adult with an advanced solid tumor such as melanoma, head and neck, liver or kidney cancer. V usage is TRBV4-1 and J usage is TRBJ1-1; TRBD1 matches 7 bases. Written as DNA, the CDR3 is TGCGCCAGCAGCCAAGGACAGGGAATTCTGAACACTGAAGCTTTCTTT. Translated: CASSQGQGILNTEAFF.